This T cell receptor beta chain was retrieved from a study of blood T cell repertoires in COVID-19. Study information: The United States, Italy and Spain provided the acute and convalescent COVID-19 samples.

Germline V CDR1 and CDR2: LGHDT, YNNKEL (reference sequence). V dropped 5 bases and J dropped 3 bases, with 11 bases sitting between them. The CDR3 spans 13 residues. In the original workflow: Nucleated cell number was recorded as an estimate derived from reference gene primer amplification. Here immunoSEQ multiplex PCR was the method, and the copy in TCRdb shows in-frame clones only, minus some. V, J and clone size reflect that table, while D and trimming were determined from the DNA. Of about 18,000 clones in the sample, 80% are singletons; the top ten hold roughly 11%. This sequence was found in a man aged 80 or over with acute or convalescent COVID-19. The specimen sequenced was peripheral blood. The V call is TRBV3-1 (or the pseudogene TRBV3-2), the J call TRBJ2-7, with no clear D. The CDR3 region is CASSGGQLYEQYF. CDR3 nucleotides: TGTGCCAGCAGCGGTGGGCAGCTCTACGAGCAGTACTTC.